This TCR beta chain is from a study of blood T cells in healthy people across ages. This clonotype was found a few times. The authors ran a second PCR of about 6 to 11 cycles using a sample-barcoded 5' primer and a J-beta primer mix. TCRdb re-derived calls from the 5' RACE reads in MiXCR, one entry per CDR3 protein. The data hold more than 1,400,000 distinct CDR3 sequences, with about 43% observed a single time. Germline V lookup: CDR1 DFQATT, CDR2 SNEGSKA (reference sequence). The CDR3 spans 16 residues. V was pared by 2 bases and J by 6 bases, with 8 bases of the junction left unmatched. This receptor was identified in a woman in her late teens or twenties in good health. This sequence joins TRBV20-1 and TRBJ2-1, with 12 positions matching TRBD2. The source material was blood. The CDR3 is CSARQASGRGANEQFF. CDR3 sequence (DNA): TGCAGTGCTAGACAGGCTAGCGGGAGGGGAGCCAATGAGCAGTTCTTC.